The rows below give T cell receptor beta chains drawn from one sample of a study of pediatric ulcerative colitis. Assay used: immunoSEQ multiplex PCR; TCRdb lists only in-frame clones, some missing. The sample includes around 65,000 clones, more than 60% seen only once; the top ten take 4% to 6.5%. Source material: blood. Receptor source: a boy between 5 and 17 years old with moderate ulcerative colitis. The CDR3 runs from the conserved cysteine through the conserved F or W. A D gene is named only where the DNA matches it firmly. The listing skips clone size in some rows; elsewhere it reads once, few, many or a size class.

clone_size	v_call	j_call	d_call	cdr3_aa	cdr3_nt
once	TRBV21-1	TRBJ1-1	NA	CASSKIRTENTEAFF	TGTGCCAGCAGCAAAATCCGGACAGAGAACACTGAAGCTTTCTTT
few	TRBV10-1	TRBJ1-5	TRBD1	CASDRVCQPQHF	TGCGCCAGCGACAGGGTCTGTCAGCCCCAGCATTTT
NA	TRBV5-1	TRBJ2-7	TRBD1	CASSSHRGQVEQYF	TGCGCCAGCAGTTCTCACAGGGGGCAGGTCGAGCAGTACTTC
NA	TRBV5-1	TRBJ1-6	NA	CASSLGTITDSPLHF	TGCGCCAGCAGCTTAGGGACTATCACGGATTCACCCCTCCACTTT
NA	TRBV5-8	TRBJ2-4	NA	CASSPGGGIQYF	TGTGCCAGCAGCCCCGGGGGAGGCATTCAGTACTTC
NA	TRBV4-2	TRBJ2-3	TRBD2	CASSQQKGGLGTDTQYF	TGTGCCAGCAGCCAACAAAAAGGGGGACTAGGGACAGATACGCAGTATTTT
few	TRBV5-4	TRBJ1-6	NA	CASSSKLQRDNSPLHF	TGTGCCAGCAGCTCCAAGCTACAGAGGGATAATTCACCCCTCCACTTT
NA	TRBV5-4	TRBJ2-5	NA	CASSLAASQETQYF	TGTGCCAGCAGCTTGGCAGCTAGCCAAGAGACCCAGTACTTC
NA	TRBV9	TRBJ1-2	TRBD1	CASSVGQGDGYTF	TGTGCCAGCAGCGTGGGACAGGGGGATGGCTACACCTTC
NA	TRBV13	TRBJ2-4	NA	CASSLGNLGNIQYF	TGTGCCAGCAGCTTAGGGAATCTGGGAAACATTCAGTACTTC
NA	TRBV29-1	TRBJ1-1	NA	CSVAPRGDMNTEAFF	TGCAGCGTTGCCCCGAGAGGGGATATGAACACTGAAGCTTTCTTT
few	TRBV4-3	TRBJ2-7	NA	CASSQGGGGLYEQYF	TGCGCCAGCAGCCAAGGAGGGGGAGGGCTGTACGAGCAGTACTTC
NA	TRBV28	TRBJ1-5	NA	CASSLGGSFNQPQHF	TGTGCCAGCAGTTTAGGGGGCAGTTTCAATCAGCCCCAGCATTTT
NA	TRBV19	TRBJ1-2	NA	CASSIWGRSSPPFGYTF	TGTGCCAGTAGTATATGGGGGCGGAGTTCCCCTCCTTTTGGCTACACCTTC
NA	TRBV4-2	TRBJ1-3	NA	CASSQDQATSGNTIYF	TGTGCCAGCAGCCAAGATCAAGCCACCTCTGGAAACACCATATATTTT